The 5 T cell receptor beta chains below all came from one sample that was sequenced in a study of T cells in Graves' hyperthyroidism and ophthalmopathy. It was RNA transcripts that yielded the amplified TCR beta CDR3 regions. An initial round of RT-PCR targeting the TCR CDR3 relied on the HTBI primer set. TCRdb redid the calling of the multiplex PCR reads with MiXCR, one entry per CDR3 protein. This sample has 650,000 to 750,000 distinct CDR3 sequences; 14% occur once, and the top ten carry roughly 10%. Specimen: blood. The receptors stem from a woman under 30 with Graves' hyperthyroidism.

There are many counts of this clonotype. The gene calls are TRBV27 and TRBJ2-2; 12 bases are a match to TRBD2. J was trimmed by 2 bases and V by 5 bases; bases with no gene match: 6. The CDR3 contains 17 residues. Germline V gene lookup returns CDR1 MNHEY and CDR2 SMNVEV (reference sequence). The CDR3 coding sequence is TGTGCCAGCAGTACCGGACTAGCGGGGCTAAACACCGGGGAGCTGTTTTTT. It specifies CASSTGLAGLNTGELFF.

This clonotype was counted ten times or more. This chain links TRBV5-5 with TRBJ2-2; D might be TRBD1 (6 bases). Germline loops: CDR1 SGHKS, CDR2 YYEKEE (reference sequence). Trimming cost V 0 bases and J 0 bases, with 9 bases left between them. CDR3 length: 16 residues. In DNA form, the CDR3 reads TGTGCCAGCAGCTTGGAACCAGGGGCGAACACCGGGGAGCTGTTTTTT. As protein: CASSLEPGANTGELFF.

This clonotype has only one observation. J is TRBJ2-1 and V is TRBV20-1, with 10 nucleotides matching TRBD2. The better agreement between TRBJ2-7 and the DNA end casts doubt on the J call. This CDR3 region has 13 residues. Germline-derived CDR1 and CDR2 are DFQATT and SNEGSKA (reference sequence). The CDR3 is CSAGTSVYNEQYF. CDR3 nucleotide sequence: TGCAGCGCCGGGACTAGCGTCTACAATGAGCAGTACTTC.

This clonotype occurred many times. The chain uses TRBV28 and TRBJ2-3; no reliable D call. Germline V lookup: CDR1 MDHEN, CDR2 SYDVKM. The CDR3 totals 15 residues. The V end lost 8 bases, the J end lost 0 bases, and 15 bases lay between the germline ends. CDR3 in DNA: TGTGCCAGCCCCCGCACTCCGTCTAGCACAGATACGCAGTATTTT. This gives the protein CASPRTPSSTDTQYF.

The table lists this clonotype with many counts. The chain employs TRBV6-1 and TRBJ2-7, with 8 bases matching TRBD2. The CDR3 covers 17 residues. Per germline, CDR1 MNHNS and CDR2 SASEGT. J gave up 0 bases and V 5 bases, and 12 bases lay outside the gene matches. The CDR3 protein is CASSSKRLAQRSYEQYF. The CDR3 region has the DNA TGTGCCAGCAGTTCGAAAAGACTAGCGCAGCGCTCCTACGAGCAGTACTTC.